This T cell receptor (beta chain) was sequenced for a study of response to subunit inactivated influenza vaccine. This clonotype was observed a few times. Trimming pared 1 base from V and 2 bases from J, leaving 14 bases between. This CDR3 is 16 amino acids long. CDR1 is DFQATT, CDR2 SNEGSKA, per germline (reference sequence). TCRdb reanalysed the RT-PCR reads using MiXCR and keeps one entry per CDR3 protein. The sample lists about 520,000 distinct CDR3 sequences; roughly 11% were seen once. The sequencing used PBMCs from blood, collected about 6 weeks after vaccination. This clonotype originated in a man in his forties or fifties who received an inactivated influenza vaccine. V and J are TRBV20-1 and TRBJ2-2; D is uncertain. The DNA of the CDR3 is TGCAGTGCTAGAGGCCGGGCCGGAGACAACACCGGGGAGCTGTTTTTT. Its translation is CSARGRAGDNTGELFF.